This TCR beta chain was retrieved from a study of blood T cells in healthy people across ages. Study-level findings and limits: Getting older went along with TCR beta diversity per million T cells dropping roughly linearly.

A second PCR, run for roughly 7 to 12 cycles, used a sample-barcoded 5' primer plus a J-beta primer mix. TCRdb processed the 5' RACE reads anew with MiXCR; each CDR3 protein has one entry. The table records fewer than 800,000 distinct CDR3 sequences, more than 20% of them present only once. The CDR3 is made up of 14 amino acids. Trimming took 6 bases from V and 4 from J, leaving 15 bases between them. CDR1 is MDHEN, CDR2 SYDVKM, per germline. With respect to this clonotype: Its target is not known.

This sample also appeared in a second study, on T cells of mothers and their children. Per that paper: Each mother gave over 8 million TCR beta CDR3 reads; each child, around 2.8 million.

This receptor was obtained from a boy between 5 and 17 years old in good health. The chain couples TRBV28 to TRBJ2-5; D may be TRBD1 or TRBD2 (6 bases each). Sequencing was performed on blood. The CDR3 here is CASSRLGGVETQYF. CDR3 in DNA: TGTGCCAGCAGCCGCCTGGGGGGCGTAGAGACCCAGTACTTC. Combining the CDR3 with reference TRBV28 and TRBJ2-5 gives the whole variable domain DVKVTQSSRYLVKRTGEKVFLECVQDMDHENMFWYRQDPGLGLRLIYFSYDVKMKEKGDIPEGYSVSREKKERFSLILESASTNQTSMYLCASSRLGGVETQYFGPGTRLLVL.